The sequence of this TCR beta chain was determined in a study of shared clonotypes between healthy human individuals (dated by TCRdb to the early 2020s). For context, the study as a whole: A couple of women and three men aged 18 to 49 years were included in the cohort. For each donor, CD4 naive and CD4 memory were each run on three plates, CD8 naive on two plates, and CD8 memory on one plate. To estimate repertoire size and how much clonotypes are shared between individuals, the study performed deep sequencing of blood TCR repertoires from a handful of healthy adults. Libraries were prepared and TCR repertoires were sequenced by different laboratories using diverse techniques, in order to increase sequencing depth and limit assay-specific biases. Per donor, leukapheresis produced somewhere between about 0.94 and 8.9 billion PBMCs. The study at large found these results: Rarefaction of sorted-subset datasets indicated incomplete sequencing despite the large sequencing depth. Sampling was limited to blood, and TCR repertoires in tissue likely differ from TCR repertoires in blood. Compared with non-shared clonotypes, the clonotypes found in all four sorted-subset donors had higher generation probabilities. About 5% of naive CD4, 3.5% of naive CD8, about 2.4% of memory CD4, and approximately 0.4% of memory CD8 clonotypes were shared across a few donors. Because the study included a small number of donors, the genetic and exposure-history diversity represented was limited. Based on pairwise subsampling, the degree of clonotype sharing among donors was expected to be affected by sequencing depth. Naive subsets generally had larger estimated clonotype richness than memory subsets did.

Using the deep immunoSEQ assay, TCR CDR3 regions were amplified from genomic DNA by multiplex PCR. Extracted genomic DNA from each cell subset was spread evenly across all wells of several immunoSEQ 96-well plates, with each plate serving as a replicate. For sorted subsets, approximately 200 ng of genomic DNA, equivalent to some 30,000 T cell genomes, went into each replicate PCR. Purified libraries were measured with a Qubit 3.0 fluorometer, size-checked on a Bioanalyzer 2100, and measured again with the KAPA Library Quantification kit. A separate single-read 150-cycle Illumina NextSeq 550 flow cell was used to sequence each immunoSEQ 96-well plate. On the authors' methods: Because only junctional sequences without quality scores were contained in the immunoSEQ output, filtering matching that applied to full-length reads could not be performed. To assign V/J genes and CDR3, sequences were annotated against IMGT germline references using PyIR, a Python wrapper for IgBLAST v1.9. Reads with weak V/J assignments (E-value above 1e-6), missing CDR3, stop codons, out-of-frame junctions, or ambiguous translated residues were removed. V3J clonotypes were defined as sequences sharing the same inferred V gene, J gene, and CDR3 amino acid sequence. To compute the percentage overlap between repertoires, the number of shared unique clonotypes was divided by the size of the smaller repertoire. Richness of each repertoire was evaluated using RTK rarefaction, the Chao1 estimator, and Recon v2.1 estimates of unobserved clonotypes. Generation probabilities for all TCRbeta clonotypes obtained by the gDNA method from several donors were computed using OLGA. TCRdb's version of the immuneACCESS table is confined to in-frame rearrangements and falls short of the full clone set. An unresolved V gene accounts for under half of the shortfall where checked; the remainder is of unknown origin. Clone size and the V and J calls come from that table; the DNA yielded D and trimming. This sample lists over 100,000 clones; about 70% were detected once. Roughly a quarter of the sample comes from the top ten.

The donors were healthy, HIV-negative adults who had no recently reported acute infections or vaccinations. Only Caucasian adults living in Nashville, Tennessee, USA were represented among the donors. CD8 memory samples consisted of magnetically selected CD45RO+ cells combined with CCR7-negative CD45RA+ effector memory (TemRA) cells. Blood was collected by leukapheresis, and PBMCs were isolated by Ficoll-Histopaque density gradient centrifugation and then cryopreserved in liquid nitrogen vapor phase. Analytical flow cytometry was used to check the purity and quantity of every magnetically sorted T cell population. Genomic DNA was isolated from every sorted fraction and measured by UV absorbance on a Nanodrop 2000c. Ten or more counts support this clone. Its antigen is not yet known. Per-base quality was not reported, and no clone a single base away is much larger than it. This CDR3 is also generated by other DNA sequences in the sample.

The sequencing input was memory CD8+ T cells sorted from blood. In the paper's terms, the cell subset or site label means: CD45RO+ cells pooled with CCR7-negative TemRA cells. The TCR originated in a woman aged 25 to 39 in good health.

The CDR3 sequence is CASSDSAGSGANVLTF. The nucleotide sequence reads TGTGCCAGCAGTGACTCAGCAGGGTCTGGGGCCAACGTCCTGACTTTC. The sequence links TRBV6-4 to TRBJ2-6, with a tentative D gene TRBD1 over 5 matching bases. V is pared back by 0 bases and J by 1 base, with 7 bases lying between the germline termini. The CDR3 runs 16 amino acids, cysteine and phenylalanine included. Only the CDR3 region is kept as DNA, spanning 48 bases read in frame from base 1. The germline V gene yields MRHNA for CDR1 and SNTAGT for CDR2.